The 22 T cell receptor beta chains below come from one sample, sequenced in a study of early T cells in non-severe SARS-CoV-2 infection. From the 5' RACE reads, TCRdb called clonotypes with MiXCR, one entry per CDR3 protein. The repertoire includes tens of thousands of distinct CDR3 sequences, 13% of them detected once, and 8% to 10% sits in the top ten. Sequencing input: whole blood. The receptors here all came from an adult who was a healthcare worker with PCR-confirmed SARS-CoV-2 infection or an uninfected control (not recorded which).

The chain is built from TRBV12-3 or TRBV12-4 and TRBJ2-5, with a weak D call TRBD2 (6 bases). This CDR3 has 13 amino acids. Deletions cut 6 bases from V and 1 base from J, with 9 bases between. The DNA of the CDR3 is TGTGCCAGCAGCTCGGGACTCCAAGAGACCCAGTACTTC. Translation: CASSSGLQETQYF.

This clonotype was counted between two and nine times. V is TRBV5-1 and J is TRBJ2-7, with D unresolved. Germline V gives CDR1 SGHRS, CDR2 YFSETQ. CDR3 length equals 14 residues. The V end lost 2 bases, the J end lost 7 bases, and 16 bases lay between the germline ends. The CDR3 is CASSLQQSQGEQYF. The DNA of the CDR3 is TGCGCCAGCAGCTTACAGCAATCCCAAGGGGAGCAGTACTTC.

V usage is TRBV4-3 and J usage is TRBJ2-1, with D possibly being TRBD2 (6 bases). Germline V gene lookup returns CDR1 LGHNA and CDR2 YSLEER. V dropped 0 bases and J dropped 5 bases, with 11 bases sitting between them. The CDR3 has 15 amino acids. The DNA for the CDR3 is TGCGCCAGCAGCCAAGAGGGCGGGGCCAACAATGAGCAGTTCTTC. Its translation is CASSQEGGANNEQFF.

This clonotype was seen ten or more times. The rearrangement links TRBV7-9 to TRBJ1-1; no firm D call. The germline gives CDR1 SEHNR, CDR2 FQNEAQ (reference sequence). Deletions cut 2 bases from V and 4 bases from J, with 8 bases between. The CDR3 is 13 amino acids. CDR3 in amino acids: CASSLHSGTEAFF. DNA of the CDR3: TGTGCCAGCAGCTTACACAGCGGCACTGAAGCTTTCTTT.

This clonotype was seen repeatedly, ten times or more. V is TRBV4-1 and J is TRBJ2-3, with D unclear. Between the trimmed V and J ends, which lost 2 bases and 1 base, there was a span of 4 bases. Germline values: CDR1 MGHRA, CDR2 YSYEKL. This CDR3 spans 13 amino acids. Here the CDR3 DNA reads TGCGCCAGCAGCCAACCTGGCACAGATACGCAGTATTTT. Its translation: CASSQPGTDTQYF.

This clonotype has a handful of counts. This chain uses TRBV6-1 with TRBJ1-4; no definite D call. V lost 3 bases and J 8 bases, leaving 7 bases between the germline ends. The CDR3 spans 12 residues. The germline V gene has CDR1 MNHNS and CDR2 SASEGT. CDR3 region: CASSDRREKLFF. The CDR3 DNA is TGTGCCAGCAGTGACCGACGGGAAAAACTGTTTTTT.

This rearrangement joins TRBV28 to TRBJ1-2; 7 bases are a match to TRBD1. The V segment lost 4 bases and the J segment 8 bases; nucleotides outside the gene matches: 10. Germline V gene lookup returns CDR1 MDHEN and CDR2 SYDVKM. The CDR3 sequence is 14 residues long. DNA of the CDR3: TGTGCCAGCAGTTCCCGCCGGGCGGACAGGGGCTACACCTTC. It yields the protein CASSSRRADRGYTF.

For this clonotype: A much bigger clone sits one base away, suggesting this may be a read error. The chain uses TRBV5-1 and TRBJ1-1, with D uncertain. V was clipped by 0 bases and J by 4 bases, with 7 bases between them. The CDR3 contains 13 residues. CDR1 is SGHRS and CDR2 is YFSETQ in the germline V gene. In DNA form, the CDR3 reads TGCGCCAGCAGCTTGGCGGTGGGCACTGAAGCTTTCTTT. It translates to CASSLAVGTEAFF.

At least ten counts were recorded for this clonotype. The rearrangement links TRBV6-2 or TRBV6-3 to TRBJ1-1, with 10 bases lining up with TRBD1. V lost 6 bases to trimming and J lost 0 bases; unmatched junction nucleotides: 4. Germline V gene lookup returns CDR1 MNHEY and CDR2 SVGEGT. CDR3 length equals 15 residues. CDR3 protein: CASRGTGAMNTEAFF. The CDR3 coding sequence is TGTGCCAGCAGAGGGACAGGGGCGATGAACACTGAAGCTTTCTTT.

This clonotype was counted many times. This sequence joins TRBV3-1 and TRBJ1-4; 8 bases fit TRBD1. Per germline, CDR1 LGHDT and CDR2 YNNKEL (reference sequence). The length of the CDR3 is 18 residues. V was pared by 4 bases and J by 8 bases, with 18 bases of the junction left unmatched. The CDR3 DNA sequence: TGTGCCAGCAGCCCAATTGACCTATTCGGACAGGGCAGGGAAAAACTGTTTTTT. This gives the protein CASSPIDLFGQGREKLFF.

This clonotype was seen a handful of times. The genes are TRBV20-1 and TRBJ1-4; D possibly corresponds to TRBD1 (6 bases). This CDR3 is built from 14 residues. With 0 bases removed from V and 8 bases from J, the gap between germline ends came to 13 bases. Germline CDR1 DFQATT, CDR2 SNEGSKA (reference sequence). CDR3 bases: TGCAGTGCTAGAGACCCGGGGGCGGGGGAAAAACTGTTTTTT. It specifies CSARDPGAGEKLFF.

Ten or more counts support this clonotype. The rearrangement uses TRBV7-9 and TRBJ1-6, with D possibly matching TRBD1 (6 bases). V gave up 3 bases and J gave up 7 bases, with 10 bases separating them. The CDR3 runs 14 residues. Germline loops: CDR1 SEHNR, CDR2 FQNEAQ (reference sequence). The CDR3 protein is CASSLDSRNSPLHF. CDR3 nucleotide sequence: TGTGCCAGCAGCTTGGACAGTCGAAATTCACCCCTCCACTTT.

V is TRBV25-1 and J is TRBJ2-3; D might be TRBD1 (6 bases). Trimming left V 2 bases short and J 2 bases short, with 8 bases between. The germline V gene has CDR1 MGHDK and CDR2 SYGVNS. This CDR3 spans 14 amino acids. The CDR3: CASSEPGVTDTQYF. DNA of the CDR3: TGTGCCAGCAGTGAACCAGGGGTCACAGATACGCAGTATTTT.

J is TRBJ2-7 and V is TRBV29-1; 8 bases line up with TRBD2. The CDR3 spans 16 residues. CDR1 and CDR2 (germline): SQVTM, ANQGSEA. V was clipped by 2 bases and J by 7 bases; unmatched bases: 16. CDR3 in amino acids: CSVESGGSGGPTEQYF. CDR3 coding DNA: TGCAGCGTTGAATCGGGGGGATCGGGAGGGCCGACTGAGCAGTACTTC.

This clonotype was found many times. V and J are TRBV20-1 and TRBJ1-5, with D possibly TRBD1 on 5 matching bases. The CDR3 has 16 amino acids. Per germline, CDR1 DFQATT and CDR2 SNEGSKA (reference sequence). Between the trimmed V and J ends, which lost 2 bases and 5 bases, there was a span of 19 bases. For the CDR3, the DNA is TGCAGTGCTAGACCCATTTCCGGGACCCGGGATCAGCCCCAGCATTTT. Protein sequence: CSARPISGTRDQPQHF.

There are a few counts of this clonotype. The chain couples TRBV18 to TRBJ1-3; 7 bases are a match to TRBD1. V lost 5 bases to trimming and J lost 0 bases; unmatched junction nucleotides: 10. The CDR3 runs 17 residues. The germline CDR1 and CDR2 sequences are KGHSH and LQKENI. The CDR3 spells CASSSSGTEFSGNTIYF. CDR3 coding DNA: TGTGCCAGCTCATCCTCCGGGACAGAGTTCTCTGGAAACACCATATATTTT.

This clonotype was counted between two and nine times. This chain uses TRBV7-2 with TRBJ2-1, with D possibly TRBD2 on 5 matching bases. The CDR3 is 11 amino acids. In germline, CDR1 is SGHTA, CDR2 FQGNSA. The V end was cut by 2 bases, the J end by 11 bases, with 7 bases between. This CDR3 is CASSLREKQFF. CDR3 in DNA: TGTGCCAGCAGCTTAAGGGAGAAGCAGTTCTTC.

The sample holds a few counts of this clonotype. The rearrangement links TRBV3-1 to TRBJ2-7, with 8 positions matching TRBD1. The CDR3 runs 15 residues. Germline V gives CDR1 LGHDT, CDR2 YNNKEL (reference sequence). J was trimmed by 1 base and V by 6 bases; bases with no gene match: 8. The CDR3 region is CASSPLDRGSYEQYF. Written as DNA, the CDR3 is TGTGCCAGCAGTCCTCTTGACAGGGGTTCCTACGAGCAGTACTTC.

This chain links TRBV20-1 with TRBJ2-7, with 7 positions matching TRBD1. The CDR3 length is 14 residues. The ends lost 1 base at V and 8 bases at J; junction bases unmatched: 11. CDR1 DFQATT and CDR2 SNEGSKA come from the germline V gene (reference sequence). CDR3 protein: CSARVPTGLGQQYF. The CDR3 region has the DNA TGCAGTGCTAGAGTTCCGACAGGGTTGGGGCAGCAGTACTTC.

This clonotype was seen more than once but under ten times. CDR3 region: CASSRGGLIVDTQYF. CDR3 DNA sequence: TGCGCCAGCAGCCGGGGGGGTTTAATTGTGGATACGCAGTATTTT. This rearrangement joins TRBV5-1 to TRBJ2-3; 8 bases align to TRBD2. CDR1 is SGHRS and CDR2 is YFSETQ in the germline V gene. V shed 4 bases and J 6 bases; nucleotides not matched to a gene: 10. The CDR3 has 15 amino acids.

This clonotype was counted between two and nine times. Compared with germline, one end of the junction differs, possibly owing to a read error. V usage is TRBV12-3 or TRBV12-4 and J usage is TRBJ2-7; 9 nucleotides line up with TRBD1. This CDR3 has 16 residues. CDR3 sequence (DNA): TGTACCAGCAGGCCGTCGTTACCGGGACAGGGCGGAGAGCAGTACTTC. Translating it yields CTSRPSLPGQGGEQYF.

This clonotype was counted a few times. This chain links TRBV19 with TRBJ2-3; weak D call: TRBD1 (7 bases). This CDR3 is 19 amino acids long. Germline V gene data show CDR1 as LNHDA and CDR2 as SQIVND (reference sequence). V was clipped by 7 bases and J by 0 bases, with 26 bases between them. CDR3 amino acids: CASTAFGQGGTPSTDTQYF. In DNA form, the CDR3 reads TGTGCCAGTACTGCCTTCGGGCAGGGGGGTACTCCTAGCACAGATACGCAGTATTTT.